A single sample gave rise to the 28 T cell receptor beta chains below, sequenced in a study of blood T cell repertoires in COVID-19. Only in-frame clones appear in the TCRdb table, and some are missing; sequencing was by immunoSEQ multiplex PCR. Of a few hundred thousand clones listed, about nine tenths are singletons. The sequencing input was peripheral blood. The origin of the receptors is a person aged 18 to 35 with COVID-19, enrolled during active disease.

The chain recombines TRBV5-1 with TRBJ2-5; 13 bases fit TRBD2. Germline V lookup: CDR1 SGHRS, CDR2 YFSETQ. This CDR3 region has 15 residues. After removal of 1 base from V and 6 bases from J, the junction contained 3 bases not matched to a gene. CDR3 in amino acids: CASSLRTSGSKTQYF. The CDR3 nucleotides read TGCGCCAGCAGCTTGAGGACTAGCGGGAGCAAGACCCAGTACTTC.

The chain recombines TRBV13 with TRBJ2-1; TRBD2 aligns across 8 bases. With 4 bases clipped from V and 4 bases from J, the junction kept 12 bases outside the gene matches. This CDR3 contains 17 residues. The V gene's germline CDR1 is PRHDT and CDR2 FYEKMQ (reference sequence). CDR3 sequence (DNA): TGTGCCAGCAGCTCTAGGCCCGGACTAGCTGAGTACAATGAGCAGTTCTTC. Translation: CASSSRPGLAEYNEQFF.

As DNA, the CDR3 is TGTGCCAGCAGCTTATTCACAGGGAAACCCACCGGGGAGCTGTTTTTT. Protein: CASSLFTGKPTGELFF. The V call is TRBV7-9, the J call TRBJ2-2, with D perhaps TRBD1 (6 bases). The CDR3 sequence is 16 residues long. Per germline, CDR1 SEHNR and CDR2 FQNEAQ (reference sequence). V was clipped by 2 bases and J by 4 bases, with 14 bases between them.

This rearrangement joins TRBV30 to TRBJ1-2, with TRBD1 as a possible D gene (5 bases). V was clipped by 2 bases and J by 7 bases, with 14 bases between them. The CDR3 is 13 residues long. Germline CDR1 reads GTSNPN; CDR2 reads SVGIG (reference sequence). The CDR3: CAWSPHTGLGYTF. The CDR3 nucleotides are TGTGCCTGGAGTCCCCATACAGGTCTTGGCTACACCTTC. Complete variable domain (other parts from reference TRBV30 and TRBJ1-2): SQTIHQWPATLVQPVGSPLSLECTVEGTSNPNLYWYRQAAGRGLQLLFYSVGIGQISSEVPQNLSASRPQDRQFILSSKKLLLSDSGFYLCAWSPHTGLGYTFGSGTRLTVV.

J is TRBJ2-7 and V is TRBV10-1; a weak D match, TRBD2 (5 bases). This CDR3 region has 15 residues. CDR1 is WNHNN and CDR2 is SYGVQD in the germline V gene (reference sequence). V gave up 5 bases and J gave up 7 bases, with 21 bases separating them. The CDR3 here is CASSSRGTSPQEQYF. In nucleotides, the CDR3 is TGCGCCAGCAGTTCTCGGGGAACTTCCCCTCAAGAGCAGTACTTC.

The chain joins TRBV7-3 to TRBJ2-2; D perhaps matches TRBD1 (5 bases). Germline assignment: CDR1 SGHTA and CDR2 FQGTGA. V was cut by 1 base and J by 0 bases, with 9 bases left in between. The CDR3 loop spans 16 amino acids. CDR3 region: CASSLSPDTNTGELFF. In DNA, the CDR3 is TGTGCCAGCAGCTTAAGTCCGGACACGAACACCGGGGAGCTGTTTTTT.

The genes are TRBV21-1 and TRBJ1-2; the table calls TRBD1, which could not be checked here. TRBV21-1 is recorded as a pseudogene. The length of the CDR3 is 15 residues. This CDR3 reads CASSIRTGEFYGYTF. The CDR3 coding sequence is TGTGCCAGCAGCATTAGGACAGGAGAATTCTATGGCTACACCTTC.

The chain employs TRBV7-9 and TRBJ2-1; no reliable D call. Trimming removed 5 bases at V and 12 bases at J, with 11 bases between. The CDR3 covers 11 residues. Germline CDR1 is SEHNR and CDR2 is FQNEAQ (reference sequence). CDR3 sequence reads: CASSKAERQFF. The DNA of the CDR3 is TGTGCCAGCAGCAAAGCTGAGAGGCAGTTCTTC.

The rearrangement uses TRBV10-3 and TRBJ1-1; 8 positions match TRBD1. The J segment lost 2 bases and the V segment lost 9 bases, leaving 5 bases of the junction unmatched. Germline values: CDR1 ENHRY, CDR2 SYGVKD. This CDR3 is built from 13 residues. Written as DNA, the CDR3 is TGTGCCATAGGGACAGGCGAAAACACTGAAGCTTTCTTT. Residues: CAIGTGENTEAFF.

This chain uses TRBV27 with TRBJ2-7; 7 nucleotides line up with TRBD1. The CDR3 spans 14 residues. V shed 3 bases, J shed 1 base, and the junction held 3 bases outside the gene matches. CDR1 and CDR2 (germline): MNHEY, SMNVEV (reference sequence). The CDR3 loop is CASSFQQGSYEQYF. The CDR3 nucleotides are TGTGCCAGCAGTTTTCAACAGGGGTCCTACGAGCAGTACTTC.

This sequence joins TRBV3-1 (or the pseudogene TRBV3-2) and TRBJ1-2; D is unresolved. The V gene lost 0 bases and the J gene lost 2 bases, with 13 bases spanning the gap. Germline values: CDR1 LGHDT, CDR2 YNNKEL (reference sequence). This CDR3 is built from 16 residues. The CDR3 loop reads CASSQDSSEENYGYTF. CDR3 DNA: TGTGCCAGCAGCCAAGATTCGAGTGAAGAGAACTATGGCTACACCTTC.

The chain couples TRBV28 to TRBJ1-5, with 9 bases lining up with TRBD1. The CDR3 is made up of 14 amino acids. The V gene end was trimmed by 5 bases and the J gene end by 5 bases; junction bases not matched to a gene: 4. Looked up from germline, CDR1 is MDHEN and CDR2 is SYDVKM. The CDR3 DNA reads TGTGCCAGCAGTCCCGGACAGGGGCATCAGCCCCAGCATTTT. Its protein is CASSPGQGHQPQHF.

The chain couples TRBV9 to TRBJ2-1, with 9 bases aligning to TRBD1. The V gene's germline CDR1 is SGDLS and CDR2 YYNGEE. This CDR3 is built from 15 residues. V lost 4 bases, J lost 8 bases, and 10 bases stayed unmatched. CDR3 loop: CASSPRTGDGDEQFF. The CDR3 DNA sequence: TGTGCCAGCAGCCCGCGGACAGGGGATGGAGATGAGCAGTTCTTC.

The chain employs TRBV2 and TRBJ2-1; 9 bases fit TRBD2. V was pared by 6 bases and J by 6 bases, with 12 bases of the junction left unmatched. The germline V gene has CDR1 SNHLY and CDR2 FYNNEI. This CDR3 spans 16 amino acids. The CDR3 DNA sequence: TGTGCCAGCAGATCACTCCTAGCGGGGATTTTCAATGAGCAGTTCTTC. Residues: CASRSLLAGIFNEQFF. The whole variable domain, remainder taken from reference TRBV2 and TRBJ2-1, is EPEVTQTPSHQVTQMGQEVILRCVPISNHLYFYWYRQILGQKVEFLVSFYNNEISEKSEIFDDQFSVERPDGSNFTLKIRSTKLEDSAMYFCASRSLLAGIFNEQFFGPGTRLTVL.

The chain employs TRBV9 and TRBJ1-3; D perhaps matches TRBD1 (5 bases). Germline lookup yields CDR1 SGDLS and CDR2 YYNGEE. The V end was cut by 0 bases, the J end by 4 bases, with 5 bases between. The CDR3 has 13 amino acids. Written as DNA, the CDR3 is TGTGCCAGCAGCGTAGAGGGGGGAAACACCATATATTTT. Encoded protein: CASSVEGGNTIYF.

Only one count was recorded for this clone. The chain carries TRBV29-1 and TRBJ2-7; TRBD1 aligns across 11 bases. Germline CDR1 and CDR2: SQVTM and ANQGSEA. V shed 1 base, J shed 7 bases, and the junction held 6 bases outside the gene matches. This CDR3 is built from 14 residues. CDR3: CSVEGGTGGTEQYF. The CDR3 bases are TGCAGCGTTGAAGGGGGGACAGGGGGTACAGAGCAGTACTTC.

V is TRBV5-5 and J is TRBJ2-7, with a weak D call TRBD1 (5 bases). Germline assignment: CDR1 SGHKS and CDR2 YYEKEE (reference sequence). The CDR3 has 12 residues. Trimming shortened V by 2 bases and J by 3 bases, and 6 bases separated the two germline ends. The CDR3 coding sequence is TGTGCCAGCAGCTTAGGGGTCTACGAGCAGTACTTC. Translation gives CASSLGVYEQYF.

J is TRBJ2-7 and V is TRBV5-5; tentative D call: TRBD1 (7 bases). The CDR3 has 15 residues. CDR1 and CDR2 (germline): SGHKS, YYEKEE (reference sequence). Trimming shortened V by 0 bases and J by 4 bases, and 14 bases separated the two germline ends. The CDR3 DNA is TGTGCCAGCAGCTTGGACAGGGGACTTTCTTACGAGCAGTACTTC. This codes for CASSLDRGLSYEQYF.

The chain recombines TRBV27 with TRBJ2-7; the match to TRBD2 covers 9 bases. The length of the CDR3 is 16 residues. Germline V gene lookup returns CDR1 MNHEY and CDR2 SMNVEV (reference sequence). The J segment lost 5 bases and the V segment lost 0 bases, leaving 8 bases of the junction unmatched. CDR3 DNA: TGTGCCAGCAGTTTATCCGGGACTAGCCAGATCGACGAGCAGTACTTC. Translated: CASSLSGTSQIDEQYF.

V and J are TRBV11-2 and TRBJ1-6; no firm D call. Germline V gene sequence: CDR1 SGHAT, CDR2 FQNNGV. Trimming cost V 4 bases and J 15 bases, with 13 bases left between them. This CDR3 is built from 12 residues. The CDR3 DNA follows: TGTGCCAGCAGCTGGAACCCACGAGGCCTCCACTTT. The encoded protein is CASSWNPRGLHF.

This clone was observed a handful of times. The V gene is TRBV7-2, the J gene TRBJ1-1; weak D call: TRBD1 (5 bases). V lost 6 bases and J lost 1, with 15 bases in between. The CDR3 is 15 residues long. CDR1 is SGHTA, CDR2 FQGNSA, per germline. For the CDR3, the DNA is TGTGCCAGCAGGCCGGGGGAGGTTCCGAACACTGAAGCTTTCTTT. This translates into CASRPGEVPNTEAFF.

V and J are TRBV19 and TRBJ1-1, with D perhaps TRBD1 (5 bases). Germline-derived CDR1 and CDR2 are LNHDA and SQIVND (reference sequence). The CDR3 spans 19 residues. Trimming cost V 0 bases and J 6 bases, with 26 bases left between them. The CDR3 region has the DNA TGTGCCAGTAGTATAGATCTTCTTATCGGACCCCGGGGGTTCGCTGAAGCTTTCTTT. It encodes CASSIDLLIGPRGFAEAFF.

The chain is built from TRBV7-9 and TRBJ2-7; D remains ambiguous. The CDR3 has 13 amino acids. V shed 3 bases and J shed 9 bases, with 15 bases lying between them. CDR1 SEHNR and CDR2 FQNEAQ come from the germline V gene (reference sequence). CDR3 DNA sequence: TGTGCCAGCAGCTTCGCCGCTGTGCGTTGGCAGTACTTC. Its protein product is CASSFAAVRWQYF. Looking up the rest from reference TRBV7-9 and TRBJ2-7 gives the full variable domain: DTGVSQNPRHKITKRGQNVTFRCDPISEHNRLYWYRQTLGQGPEFLTYFQNEAQLEKSRLLSDRFSAERPKGSFSTLEIQRTEQGDSAMYLCASSFAAVRWQYFGPGTRLTVT.

This clone was found once. The chain joins TRBV24-1 to TRBJ2-1, with 13 positions matching TRBD2. The junction had 9 bases not matched to a gene; V was cut back by 1 base and J by 4 bases. Germline V gene lookup returns CDR1 KGHDR and CDR2 SFDVKD. The CDR3 is 19 amino acids. CDR3 in DNA: TGTGCCACCAGTGATTTTAGTGGCGGGACTAGCGGGATTTACAATGAGCAGTTCTTC. Its translation: CATSDFSGGTSGIYNEQFF.

The CDR3 is CASSQDPIQAGFFHEQFF. The CDR3 DNA reads as TGTGCCAGCAGCCAAGACCCGATTCAGGCGGGGTTTTTCCATGAGCAGTTCTTC. The chain is built from TRBV4-2 and TRBJ2-1; perhaps TRBD2 as D (6 bases). The germline V and J ends were trimmed by 0 bases and 8 bases, with 23 bases remaining between them. Germline CDR1 is LGHNA and CDR2 is YNFKEQ. The CDR3 is made up of 18 amino acids.

The V and J genes are TRBV7-2 and TRBJ1-2; no firm D call. Germline CDR1 SGHTA, CDR2 FQGNSA. The length of the CDR3 is 12 residues. The V end was cut by 5 bases, the J end by 6 bases, with 10 bases between. CDR3 coding DNA: TGTGCCAGCAGCCTTACCGGAGATGGCTACACCTTC. Its translation is CASSLTGDGYTF.

The chain joins TRBV5-1 to TRBJ2-3; D gene ambiguous. Germline V gene lookup returns CDR1 SGHRS and CDR2 YFSETQ. The V gene lost 3 bases and the J gene lost 0 bases, with 5 bases spanning the gap. CDR3 length equals 13 residues. CDR3 sequence: CASSSVSTDTQYF. The CDR3 nucleotides read TGCGCCAGCAGCTCAGTAAGCACAGATACGCAGTATTTT.

This chain connects TRBV29-1 to TRBJ2-1, with TRBD1 as a possible D gene (5 bases). CDR1 and CDR2 from the germline V gene are SQVTM and ANQGSEA. This CDR3 has 13 amino acids. V gave up 0 bases and J gave up 4 bases, with 7 bases separating them. The CDR3 nucleotides are TGCAGCGTTGAAGAGACAGCTTACAATGAGCAGTTCTTC. Amino acid sequence: CSVEETAYNEQFF.